The T cell receptor (beta chain) described here comes from a study of blood T cells in healthy people across ages. The germline CDR1 and CDR2 sequences are SEHNR and FQNEAQ (reference sequence). The V gene end was trimmed by 1 base and the J gene end by 3 bases; junction bases not matched to a gene: 9. The CDR3 has 17 residues. Regarding the study as a whole: Donor CMV status, an unknown factor, possibly confounded changes in expanded clonotypes. Both higher diversity and more naive CD4+ cells marked long-lived donors when set against aged donors.

The sample holds many counts of this clonotype. Antigen: not known. It was with a sample-barcoded 5' primer and a J-beta primer mix that a second PCR of roughly 6 to 12 cycles was run. TCRdb reprocessed the 5' RACE reads with MiXCR, giving one entry per CDR3 protein. The sample carries around 600,000 distinct CDR3 sequences, around 50% recorded once. Material: blood. The TCR originated in a man aged 80 or over in good health. The V call is TRBV7-9, the J call TRBJ1-1, with 9 positions matching TRBD1. The CDR3 sequence is CASSLGGGTGTHTEAFF. The CDR3 DNA reads TGTGCCAGCAGCTTAGGGGGTGGGACAGGGACTCACACTGAAGCTTTCTTT.